The clone carrying this T cell receptor beta chain was recorded a few times. Its antigen remains unknown. MiXCR, applied by TCRdb to the 5' RACE reads, yields one record per CDR3 protein. The table shows about 180,000 distinct CDR3 sequences, with less than 20% occurring only once. The data were obtained in a study of T-cell memory formation after mild COVID-19. Across the whole study: Clusters of TCRs were largely donor specific. Overall study results and limits: Pre-infection memory contained some responding clones, which suggested that cross-reactive memory had joined.

The sequencing sample was made of PBMCs or a T cell subset sorted from them (not recorded which). The TCR sequence derives from a man between 18 and 35 years old who had mild COVID-19 (a few samples of this study predate the infection). Cell type and time point are not known.

The CDR3 DNA is TGCGCCAGCAGCCTAACCTCCGGGACAGGGCAGGGCTACACCTTC. It specifies CASSLTSGTGQGYTF. The chain combines TRBV4-3 with TRBJ1-2; TRBD1 matches at 9 bases. After removal of 4 bases from V and 8 bases from J, the junction contained 11 bases not matched to a gene. The CDR3 covers 15 residues. CDR1 LGHNA and CDR2 YSLEER come from the germline V gene.